Listed below are T cell receptor beta chains from one sample, sequenced in a study of cytomegalovirus exposure and HLA in healthy donors. Only in-frame clones appear in the TCRdb table, and some are missing; sequencing was by immunoSEQ multiplex PCR. The sample gives approximately 140,000 clones, around 90% of which show up once; roughly 0.5% is in the top ten. Material: PBMCs. These receptors came from a woman between 35 and 50 years old in good health and CMV-seronegative. Both conserved end residues are part of each CDR3. Each record gives: CDR3 protein, CDR3 DNA, clone size, J gene, V gene, D gene. D genes are given only for firm matches. The size field is filled for only some rows; it gives once, few, many or a size class.

CASRSRGVAGLGTDTQYF,TGTGCCAGCAGGTCCCGGGGAGTAGCGGGCCTTGGGACAGATACGCAGTATTTT,-,TRBJ2-3,TRBV7-9,TRBD2
CASSPTGLAGYEQYF,TGTGCCAGCAGTCCTACCGGACTAGCGGGCTACGAGCAGTACTTC,-,TRBJ2-7,TRBV6-5,TRBD2
CASRGTPAEDTQYF,TGCGCCAGCAGGGGGACACCCGCAGAAGATACGCAGTATTTT,-,TRBJ2-3,TRBV5-1,-
CASSPGLAEQQYF,TGCGCCAGCTCCCCGGGACTAGCGGAGCAGCAGTACTTC,-,TRBJ2-7,TRBV5-1,TRBD2
CASSLADFQETQYF,TGCGCCAGCAGCTTGGCTGACTTTCAAGAGACCCAGTACTTC,-,TRBJ2-5,TRBV5-1,-
CASSGDRGTYEQYF,TGTGCCAGCAGTGGCGACAGGGGAACCTACGAGCAGTACTTC,-,TRBJ2-7,TRBV25-1,TRBD1
CASSLGVQPQHF,TGTGCCAGCAGTCTCGGGGTTCAGCCCCAGCATTTT,-,TRBJ1-5,TRBV6-6,-
CASSMSPTVNQPQHF,TGTGCCAGTAGTATGTCACCGACAGTCAATCAGCCCCAGCATTTT,-,TRBJ1-5,TRBV19,-
CASSLNRGVGFF,TGTGCCAGCAGTTTAAACAGGGGGGTTGGTTTCTTT,-,TRBJ1-1,TRBV28,TRBD1
CASSLPGTGEADTQYF,TGCGCCAGCAGCTTGCCCGGGACAGGGGAAGCAGATACGCAGTATTTT,-,TRBJ2-3,TRBV5-1,TRBD1
CASRRTGSGNTEAFF,TGCGCCAGCCGACGGACGGGGTCAGGAAACACTGAAGCTTTCTTT,-,TRBJ1-1,TRBV5-1,-
CASSEGTGVPFEQYF,TGTGCCAGCAGTGAGGGGACAGGGGTCCCCTTCGAGCAGTACTTC,once,TRBJ2-7,TRBV6-1,TRBD1
CASMAGRTGGYTF,TGTGCCAGCATGGCAGGGAGGACCGGGGGCTACACCTTC,once,TRBJ1-2,TRBV10-3,-
CASSLSGGRTDTQYF,TGTGCCAGCAGCTTAAGTGGCGGTAGAACAGATACGCAGTATTTT,-,TRBJ2-3,TRBV7-2,-
CASSLAGTGGVNTGELFF,TGCGCCAGCAGCTTGGCCGGGACAGGGGGCGTGAACACCGGGGAGCTGTTTTTT,-,TRBJ2-2,TRBV5-1,TRBD1
CASSLGQGLAPTYEQYF,TGTGCCAGCAGCTTAGGACAGGGACTAGCCCCAACCTACGAGCAGTACTTC,-,TRBJ2-7,TRBV7-6,TRBD2
CSSRIGTGGNEQFF,TGTTCCAGCAGGATCGGGACAGGCGGCAATGAGCAGTTCTTC,-,TRBJ2-1,TRBV7-9,TRBD1
CASSDTLTGDGYTF,TGTGCCAGCAGTGACACTTTGACAGGGGATGGCTACACCTTC,-,TRBJ1-2,TRBV6-1,TRBD1
CASSEAGVGEAFF,TGTGCCAGCAGCGAGGCGGGAGTTGGGGAAGCTTTCTTT,-,TRBJ1-1,TRBV9,-
CASSALSGSTETQYF,TGTGCCAGTAGCGCTCTTAGCGGGAGTACAGAGACCCAGTACTTC,-,TRBJ2-5,TRBV19,TRBD2
CASSDQTRGDRTLNEQYF,TGCGCCAGCAGTGACCAAACTAGGGGTGACAGGACCTTAAACGAGCAGTACTTC,-,TRBJ2-7,TRBV10-1,-
CASSLGYSYEQYF,TGTGCCAGCAGCTTGGGTTACTCCTACGAGCAGTACTTC,-,TRBJ2-7,TRBV5-6,-
CSVAGGGETQYF,TGCAGCGTTGCGGGAGGAGGTGAGACCCAGTACTTC,-,TRBJ2-5,TRBV29-1,TRBD2
CASSQGETGHYGYTF,TGTGCCAGCAGCCAAGGCGAAACAGGCCACTATGGCTACACCTTC,-,TRBJ1-2,TRBV4-2,-
CASSISSPYEQYF,TGTGCCAGTAGTATATCCAGTCCCTACGAGCAGTACTTC,-,TRBJ2-7,TRBV19,-
CASSLIRDRGPGSYGYTF,TGTGCCAGCAGTCTCATCCGGGACAGGGGGCCGGGGAGCTATGGCTACACCTTC,-,TRBJ1-2,TRBV28,TRBD1
CASSLEGGNQPQHF,TGTGCCAGCAGCTTGGAAGGGGGCAATCAGCCCCAGCATTTT,once,TRBJ1-5,TRBV5-4,-
CASSPGGIGDEQFF,TGTGCCAGCAGTCCTGGGGGGATTGGGGATGAGCAGTTCTTC,-,TRBJ2-1,TRBV27,-
CASSLWEVDVGKAFF,TGTGCCAGCAGCTTATGGGAGGTGGACGTTGGGAAAGCTTTCTTT,-,TRBJ1-1,TRBV7-8,-
CASSPTSDTRYF,TGTGCCAGCAGCCCGACATCAGATACGCGGTATTTT,-,TRBJ2-3,TRBV6-5,-
CASSIWTGSGVDEQFF,TGTGCCAGCAGTATTTGGACTGGGTCAGGAGTCGATGAGCAGTTCTTC,once,TRBJ2-1,TRBV7-8,-
CATSRKDRAGYEQYF,TGTGCCACCAGCAGGAAGGACAGGGCGGGCTACGAGCAGTACTTC,-,TRBJ2-7,TRBV15,TRBD1
CASSSLLAGGTDTQYF,TGTGCCAGCAGTTCGCTACTAGCGGGAGGCACAGATACGCAGTATTTT,few,TRBJ2-3,TRBV6-6,TRBD2
CASSILAGPTYNEQFF,TGTGCCAGTAGTATACTAGCGGGCCCGACCTACAATGAGCAGTTCTTC,-,TRBJ2-1,TRBV19,TRBD2
CASSLAGSRVYEQYF,TGTGCCAGCAGCTTGGCAGGGTCTCGGGTCTACGAGCAGTACTTC,-,TRBJ2-7,TRBV7-2,-
CASSTSANTGELFF,TGTGCCAGCAGTACTAGCGCTAACACCGGGGAGCTGTTTTTT,-,TRBJ2-2,TRBV27,TRBD2
CASSLEYSGSEAFF,TGTGCCAGCAGCTTAGAATACTCGGGTTCTGAAGCTTTCTTT,-,TRBJ1-1,TRBV7-8,-
CASSRLFYSNQPQHF,TGTGCCAGTAGTCGCCTATTTTATAGCAATCAGCCCCAGCATTTT,-,TRBJ1-5,TRBV19,-
CARHLRLQTADPQETQYF,TGTGCCAGACATTTGAGGCTTCAAACAGCGGATCCTCAAGAGACCCAGTACTTC,-,TRBJ2-5,TRBV10-3,-
CASSLPLRNEQFF,TGTGCCAGCAGCTTGCCCCTGAGGAATGAGCAGTTCTTC,-,TRBJ2-1,TRBV13,-
CSVDTITGYNEQFF,TGCAGCGTTGATACAATCACGGGTTACAATGAGCAGTTCTTC,-,TRBJ2-1,TRBV29-1,-
CASSSLYEQYF,TGTGCCAGCAGTTCCCTATACGAGCAGTACTTC,once,TRBJ2-7,TRBV6-5,-
CASSPNRESTDTQYF,TGTGCCAGCAGCCCGAACCGGGAGAGCACAGATACGCAGTATTTT,-,TRBJ2-3,TRBV7-3,-
CASSLGTSGSTDTQYF,TGTGCCAGCAGCCTGGGGACTAGCGGGAGCACAGATACGCAGTATTTT,-,TRBJ2-3,TRBV7-6,TRBD2
CASSSEGVNTEAFF,TGTGCCAGCAGCTCGGAAGGGGTGAACACTGAAGCTTTCTTT,-,TRBJ1-1,TRBV11-3,-
CASSEMAGDTQYF,TGTGCCAGCAGTGAAATGGCGGGAGATACGCAGTATTTT,-,TRBJ2-3,TRBV6-1,-
CASSLPRRIGETQYF,TGTGCCAGCAGCTTACCCCGCAGGATCGGAGAGACCCAGTACTTC,few,TRBJ2-5,TRBV7-9,-
CAISESREDEQFF,TGTGCCATCAGTGAGTCCAGGGAAGATGAGCAGTTCTTC,-,TRBJ2-1,TRBV10-3,-
CASSLAGIQDTGELFF,TGTGCCAGCAGCTTAGCGGGAATTCAGGACACCGGGGAGCTGTTTTTT,-,TRBJ2-2,TRBV11-2,-
CAISAWDLTGELFF,TGTGCCATCAGCGCCTGGGACTTAACGGGGGAGCTGTTTTTT,-,TRBJ2-2,TRBV10-3,-
CASSLARVVETQYF,TGCGCCAGCAGCTTGGCCCGAGTGGTGGAGACCCAGTACTTC,-,TRBJ2-5,TRBV5-1,-
CASSALAGTSGRYNEQFF,TGTGCCAGCAGCGCACTTGCCGGGACTAGCGGCCGATACAATGAGCAGTTCTTC,-,TRBJ2-1,TRBV7-9,TRBD2
CASSQAGQGNTEAFF,TGTGCCAGCAGCCAAGCTGGACAGGGGAACACTGAAGCTTTCTTT,-,TRBJ1-1,TRBV4-2,TRBD1
CASSLSGGTETQYF,TGTGCCAGCAGCTTGTCGGGGGGCACGGAGACCCAGTACTTC,-,TRBJ2-5,TRBV5-4,-
CAISGGEVGTEAFF,TGTGCCATCAGCGGGGGGGAGGTAGGTACTGAAGCTTTCTTT,once,TRBJ1-1,TRBV10-3,-
CASSGGPAGEKLFF,TGTGCCAGCAGTGGGGGCCCCGCAGGGGAAAAACTGTTTTTT,few,TRBJ1-4,TRBV27,-
CASSDYIGGQPQHF,TGTGCCAGCAGTGACTACATCGGGGGTCAGCCCCAGCATTTT,-,TRBJ1-5,TRBV6-4,-
CASSPRGLRSTDTQYF,TGTGCCAGCAGCCCACGAGGACTCCGTAGCACAGATACGCAGTATTTT,-,TRBJ2-3,TRBV7-9,-
CASSSTGSGYTDTQYF,TGTGCCAGCAGCTCAACAGGGTCAGGATACACAGATACGCAGTATTTT,once,TRBJ2-3,TRBV7-2,-
CASSLSGAVAYEQYF,TGTGCCAGCAGCTTGTCAGGGGCCGTTGCCTACGAGCAGTACTTC,-,TRBJ2-7,TRBV5-4,-